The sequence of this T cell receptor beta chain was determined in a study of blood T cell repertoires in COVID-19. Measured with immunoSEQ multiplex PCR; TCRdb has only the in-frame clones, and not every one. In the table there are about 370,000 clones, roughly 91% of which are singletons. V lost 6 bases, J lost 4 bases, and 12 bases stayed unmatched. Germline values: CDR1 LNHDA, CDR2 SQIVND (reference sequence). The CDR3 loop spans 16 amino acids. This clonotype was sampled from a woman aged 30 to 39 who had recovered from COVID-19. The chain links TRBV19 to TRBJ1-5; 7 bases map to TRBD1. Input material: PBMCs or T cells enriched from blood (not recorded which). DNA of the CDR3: TGTGCCAGTAGCCTCGTAGGACAGGTCAAAAATCAGCCCCAGCATTTT. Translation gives CASSLVGQVKNQPQHF.